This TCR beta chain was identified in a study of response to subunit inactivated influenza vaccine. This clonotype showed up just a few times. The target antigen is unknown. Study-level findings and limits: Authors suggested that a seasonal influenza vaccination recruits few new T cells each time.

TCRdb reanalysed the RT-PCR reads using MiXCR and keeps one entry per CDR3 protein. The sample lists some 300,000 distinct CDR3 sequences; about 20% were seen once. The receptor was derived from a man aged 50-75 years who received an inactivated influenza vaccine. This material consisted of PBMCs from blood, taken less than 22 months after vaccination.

The CDR3 coding sequence is TGTGCCAGCAGAGGAGACTCAATAGATACGCAGTATTTT. Its protein is CASRGDSIDTQYF. The chain links TRBV27 to TRBJ2-3; D is ambiguous. CDR3 length equals 13 residues. Germline V gene data show CDR1 as MNHEY and CDR2 as SMNVEV (reference sequence). V lost 6 bases and J lost 5, with 12 bases in between.